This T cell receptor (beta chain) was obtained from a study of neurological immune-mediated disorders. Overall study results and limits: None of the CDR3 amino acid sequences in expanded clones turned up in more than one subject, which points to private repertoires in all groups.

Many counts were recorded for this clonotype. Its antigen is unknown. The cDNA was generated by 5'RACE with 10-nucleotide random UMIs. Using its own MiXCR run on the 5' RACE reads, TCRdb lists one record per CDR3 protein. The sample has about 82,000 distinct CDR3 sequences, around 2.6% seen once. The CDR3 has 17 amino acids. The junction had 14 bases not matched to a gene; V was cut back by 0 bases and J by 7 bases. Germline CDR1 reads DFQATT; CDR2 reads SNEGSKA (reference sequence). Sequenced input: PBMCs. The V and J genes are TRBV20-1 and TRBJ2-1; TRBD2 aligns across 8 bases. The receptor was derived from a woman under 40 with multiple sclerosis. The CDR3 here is CSARDTASGSGGNEQFF. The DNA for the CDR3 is TGCAGTGCTAGAGATACGGCTAGCGGCTCGGGAGGGAATGAGCAGTTCTTC.